One and the same sample provided the 19 T cell receptor beta chains below, sequenced in a study of T cell responses to AZD1222 COVID-19 vaccine. The repertoire was sequenced with immunoSEQ multiplex PCR; TCRdb's copy has only in-frame clones and lacks some. This sample carries 110,000 to 150,000 clones, roughly 90% of them seen once, and the ten largest clones take under 4%. This sample comprised peripheral blood, obtained on day 0 of AZD1222 vaccination. The receptors were gathered from an adult in good health.

This chain connects TRBV10-1 to TRBJ2-3; D is uncertain. Trimming removed 3 bases at V and 1 base at J, with 8 bases between. CDR3 length: 14 amino acids. The V gene's germline CDR1 is WNHNN and CDR2 SYGVQD (reference sequence). CDR3 coding DNA: TGCGCCAGCAGTGACGGCGGTCGCACAGATACGCAGTATTTT. Protein sequence: CASSDGGRTDTQYF.

The CDR3 sequence is CASSPSRDRVGETQYF. In DNA, the CDR3 is TGTGCCAGCAGCCCGTCCCGGGACAGGGTGGGGGAGACCCAGTACTTC. V and J are TRBV7-3 and TRBJ2-5; 9 positions agree with TRBD1. The CDR3 spans 16 residues. The V gene's germline CDR1 is SGHTA and CDR2 FQGTGA. V lost 5 bases and J lost 5; bases outside the gene matches: 12.

The chain uses TRBV6-2 or TRBV6-3 and TRBJ2-1, with 9 nucleotides matching TRBD2. Germline V gene data show CDR1 as MNHEY and CDR2 as SVGEGT. The CDR3 contains 15 residues. The V gene end was trimmed by 2 bases and the J gene end by 6 bases; junction bases not matched to a gene: 5. The CDR3 DNA reads as TGTGCCAGCAGTTACAGGGCTAGCGGGACCAATGAGCAGTTCTTC. This codes for CASSYRASGTNEQFF.

The rearrangement links TRBV9 to TRBJ2-7, with D possibly being TRBD2 (7 bases). The germline V gene encodes CDR1 SGDLS and CDR2 YYNGEE. The germline V and J ends were trimmed by 4 bases and 6 bases, with 20 bases remaining between them. There are 15 residues in the CDR3. This chain's CDR3 is CASSSRGARELEQYF. Written as DNA, the CDR3 is TGTGCCAGCAGCTCCCGGGGGGCCCGAGAACTCGAGCAGTACTTC.

The chain links TRBV15 to TRBJ1-5, with D possibly TRBD1 on 6 matching bases. V was shortened by 3 bases and J by 11 bases, with 11 bases between the two germline ends. This CDR3 is 12 amino acids long. Germline V gene lookup returns CDR1 LNHNV and CDR2 YYDKDF (reference sequence). The CDR3 DNA is TGTGCCACCAGCAGGGGGGCCCTGGCCCAGCATTTT. Protein sequence: CATSRGALAQHF.

The V call is TRBV5-1, the J call TRBJ2-1; D uncertain. CDR1 is SGHRS and CDR2 is YFSETQ in the germline V gene. CDR3 length: 13 amino acids. The V gene lost 4 bases and the J gene lost 7 bases, with 12 bases spanning the gap. This chain's CDR3 is CASSPPVPNEQFF. The CDR3 DNA is TGCGCCAGCAGCCCTCCCGTGCCGAATGAGCAGTTCTTC.

This chain links TRBV6-2 or TRBV6-3 with TRBJ2-7; D ambiguous. CDR1 and CDR2 from the germline V gene are MNHEY and SVGEGT. This CDR3 is 13 amino acids long. Trimming removed 5 bases from V and 3 bases from J, with 11 bases in between. CDR3 residues: CASSLGRVYEQYF. CDR3 bases: TGTGCCAGCAGTCTCGGACGGGTCTACGAGCAGTACTTC.

The chain recombines TRBV3-1 (or the pseudogene TRBV3-2) with TRBJ2-7; a possible D gene is TRBD2 (5 bases). Germline CDR1 and CDR2: LGHDT and YNNKEL (reference sequence). The CDR3 spans 13 residues. V was shortened by 11 bases and J by 0 bases, with 14 bases between the two germline ends. As DNA, the CDR3 is TGTGCCTCCGGAGTACTAGGCTCCTACGAGCAGTACTTC. Translating it yields CASGVLGSYEQYF.

The V call is TRBV7-9, the J call TRBJ2-3; D is ambiguous. Trimming cost V 4 bases and J 0 bases, with 2 bases left between them. This CDR3 region has 12 residues. Germline CDR1 SEHNR, CDR2 FQNEAQ (reference sequence). CDR3 amino acids: CASSSSTDTQYF. For the CDR3, the DNA is TGTGCCAGCAGCTCAAGCACAGATACGCAGTATTTT.

The V and J genes are TRBV28 and TRBJ1-1, with 10 bases lining up with TRBD1. V lost 6 bases and J lost 1; bases outside the gene matches: 14. The V gene's germline CDR1 is MDHEN and CDR2 SYDVKM. CDR3 length equals 18 residues. The CDR3 sequence is CASSRQGGQGEENTEAFF. In nucleotides, the CDR3 is TGTGCCAGCAGCCGACAAGGAGGACAGGGGGAAGAGAACACTGAAGCTTTCTTT.

The rearrangement joins TRBV6-5 to TRBJ1-2, with D possibly matching TRBD1 (6 bases). The V and J ends lost 8 bases and 4 bases respectively, with 17 bases between them. The germline CDR1 and CDR2 sequences are MNHEY and SVGAGI. The CDR3 consists of 14 residues. CDR3 bases: TGTGCCAGCCGGGGGGGCAGTATGATCTATGGCTACACCTTC. Amino acids: CASRGGSMIYGYTF.

The chain links TRBV6-5 to TRBJ1-3; a weak D match, TRBD1 (6 bases). Germline lookup yields CDR1 MNHEY and CDR2 SVGAGI. The CDR3 covers 16 residues. V shed 2 bases and J shed 0 bases, with 11 bases lying between them. CDR3 DNA: TGTGCCAGCAGTTACAAGGGACATAGCTCTGGAAACACCATATATTTT. It encodes CASSYKGHSSGNTIYF.

This rearrangement joins TRBV9 to TRBJ2-2; D might be TRBD1 (6 bases). V was cut by 3 bases and J by 6 bases, with 15 bases left in between. CDR1 is SGDLS and CDR2 is YYNGEE in the germline V gene. This CDR3 has 15 amino acids. As DNA, the CDR3 is TGTGCCAGCAGCGGGTTACAGGGTCCTGCCGGGGAGCTGTTTTTT. Translated, it gives CASSGLQGPAGELFF. The entire variable domain, with the rest obtained from reference TRBV9 and TRBJ2-2, is as follows: DSGVTQTPKHLITATGQRVTLRCSPRSGDLSVYWYQQSLDQGLQFLIQYYNGEERAKGNILERFSAQQFPDLHSELNLSSLELGDSALYFCASSGLQGPAGELFFGEGSRLTVL.

The chain employs TRBV6-5 and TRBJ1-5; D is perhaps TRBD1 (5 bases). CDR3 length: 15 amino acids. V was trimmed by 5 bases and J by 4 bases, leaving 15 bases between them. Germline CDR1 reads MNHEY; CDR2 reads SVGAGI. CDR3 in DNA: TGTGCCAGCAGTCAATTAGGGGTGGCAAATCAGCCCCAGCATTTT. Protein sequence: CASSQLGVANQPQHF.

The V and J genes are TRBV7-2 and TRBJ1-1; D remains ambiguous. The CDR3 contains 11 residues. Between the trimmed V and J ends, which lost 5 bases and 10 bases, there was a span of 11 bases. CDR1 SGHTA and CDR2 FQGNSA come from the germline V gene. CDR3 DNA sequence: TGTGCCAGCAGCCCCGGGCCGGGAGCTTTCTTT. It codes for CASSPGPGAFF.

This chain connects TRBV5-4 to TRBJ1-2, with a weak D call TRBD1 (6 bases). In germline, CDR1 is SGHNT, CDR2 YYREEE (reference sequence). The CDR3 runs to 15 residues. V lost 6 bases to trimming and J lost 4 bases, with 19 bases between them. DNA of the CDR3: TGTGCCAGCACCCTAAGGGGGGAGATATTCTATGGCTACACCTTC. Its protein is CASTLRGEIFYGYTF.

This clone was counted a few times. The J gene is TRBJ2-2, the V gene TRBV9; 13 bases align to TRBD2. Per the germline V gene, CDR1 is SGDLS and CDR2 is YYNGEE. V lost 1 base, J lost 2 bases, and 2 bases stayed unmatched. CDR3 length: 17 amino acids. The CDR3 is CASSVTGLAGNTGELFF. CDR3 nucleotide sequence: TGTGCCAGCAGCGTAACGGGACTAGCGGGAAACACCGGGGAGCTGTTTTTT.

The J gene is TRBJ1-1, the V gene TRBV12-5; D gene uncertain. The CDR3 is 13 amino acids. CDR1 and CDR2 from the germline V gene are LGHNT and FRNRAP. V lost 1 base to trimming and J lost 6 bases, with 9 bases between them. The CDR3 sequence: CASGLGPTAEAFF. CDR3 DNA: TGTGCTAGTGGTTTGGGGCCGACGGCTGAAGCTTTCTTT.

This chain joins TRBV29-1 and TRBJ1-2; D is undetermined. CDR1 is SQVTM and CDR2 is ANQGSEA in the germline V gene. CDR3 length equals 12 residues. Trimming cost V 4 bases and J 4 bases, with 10 bases left between them. In nucleotides, the CDR3 is TGCAGCGTTGGGGCCAGCTTCTATGGCTACACCTTC. It codes for CSVGASFYGYTF.